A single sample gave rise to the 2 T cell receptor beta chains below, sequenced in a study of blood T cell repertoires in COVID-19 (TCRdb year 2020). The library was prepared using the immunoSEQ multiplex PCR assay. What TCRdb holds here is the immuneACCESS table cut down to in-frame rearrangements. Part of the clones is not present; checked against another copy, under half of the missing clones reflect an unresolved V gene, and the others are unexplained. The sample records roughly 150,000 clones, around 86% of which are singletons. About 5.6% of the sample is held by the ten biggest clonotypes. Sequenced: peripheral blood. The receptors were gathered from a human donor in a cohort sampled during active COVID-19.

The CDR3 nucleotides read TGTGCCAGCAGCGTAGGGGGACTACGAGGTGTGAATGAGCAGTTCTTC. It encodes CASSVGGLRGVNEQFF. The chain combines TRBV9 with TRBJ2-1; 7 bases are a match to TRBD2. Per germline, CDR1 SGDLS and CDR2 YYNGEE. The CDR3 totals 16 residues. V was clipped by 0 bases and J by 7 bases; unmatched bases: 10.

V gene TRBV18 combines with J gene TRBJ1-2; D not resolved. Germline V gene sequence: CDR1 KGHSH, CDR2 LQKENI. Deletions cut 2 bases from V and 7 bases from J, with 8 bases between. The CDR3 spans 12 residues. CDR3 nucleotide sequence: TGTGCCAGCTCACCAGACCGAGGTGGCTACACCTTC. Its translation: CASSPDRGGYTF.